This T cell receptor (beta chain) derives from a study of CD8 T cells in ankylosing spondylitis (dated 2017 in TCRdb). About the full investigation: T cell receptor beta repertoires were profiled in healthy donors and ankylosing spondylitis patients so that disease-linked TCR variants could be found. The whole study cohort included about a hundred healthy donors and around 25 ankylosing spondylitis patients. Samples of peripheral blood were taken, and for ankylosing spondylitis patients, synovial fluid was collected as well. Beyond this particular receptor, the publication reports: In peripheral blood, the disease-linked clones were found at relatively low frequencies and had a CD8+ phenotype. Blood from ankylosing spondylitis patients appeared to be characterized by a TCR beta motif composed of roughly 8 highly homologous amino acid variants. Some motif variants were previously reported in synovial fluid and blood of reactive arthritis patients, suggesting common disease-initiation mechanisms. According to the report, matched synovial fluid samples from ankylosing spondylitis patients were significantly enriched for the disease-linked clones.

TCRdb shows the sequencer as Illumina HiSeq 2500. TCR beta libraries were prepared by quantitative 5'-RACE with molecular barcodes. For the original study's pipeline: A new computational method, built on a probabilistic model of VDJ rearrangement, was used to identify disease-linked TCR variants. TCRdb's own reprocessing of the public reads used fastp at Q25 and MiXCR and kept productive beta chains. Duplicate CDR3 protein sequences are folded into a single record with the most common DNA and genes. The V and J calls here are based on TCRdb, not the publication. The table for this sample lists about 220,000 distinct CDR3 sequences; roughly 6.6% of them were counted only once. Together, the top ten hold 12% to 15% of the sample. This clonotype was recorded many times. Its target antigen remains unknown. No much larger clone is present one base from it, and per-base qualities are unavailable. The sample taken for sequencing was blood, either unsorted or a sorted T cell fraction (not recorded which). The TCR comes from a male donor with ankylosing spondylitis.

The CDR3 region: CATSDPGTSGSGVSYNEQFF. The bases read TGTGCCACCAGTGACCCCGGGACTAGCGGGAGCGGAGTGTCCTACAATGAGCAGTTCTTC. In this chain, TRBV24-1 is recombined with TRBJ2-1; 14 bases in between match TRBD2. Trimming takes 4 bases off V and 1 base off J; junction bases not matched to a gene: 11. Measured from the cysteine to the phenylalanine, the CDR3 is 20 residues long. This entry keeps only the CDR3 DNA: 60 bases, framed from base 1. The germline V gene specifies KGHDR as CDR1 and SFDVKD as CDR2.